Detailed here is one TCR beta chain. Losses at the gene ends were 7 bases for V and 2 bases for J; bases not matched to a gene: 8. Germline V gene lookup returns CDR1 SNHLY and CDR2 FYNNEI. The CDR3 length is 17 residues. The entry originates in a study of T cells in Graves' hyperthyroidism and ophthalmopathy. Study overall: Once the initial diagnosis was made, peripheral blood was obtained before any treatment.

It was RNA transcripts that yielded the amplified TCR beta CDR3 regions. The HTBI primer set served for first-round RT-PCR of the TCR CDR3. TCRdb analysed the multiplex PCR reads with MiXCR anew, one entry per CDR3 protein. The sample has around 450,000 distinct CDR3 sequences; 15% to 19% are singletons. The rearrangement joins TRBV2 to TRBJ2-3, with 14 bases that match TRBD2. The sequence derives from a woman in her late teens or twenties with Graves' hyperthyroidism. Material: blood. As DNA, the CDR3 is TGTGCCAGCAACCCGGGACTAGCGGGAGTAAACACAGATACGCAGTATTTT. Translated, it gives CASNPGLAGVNTDTQYF.